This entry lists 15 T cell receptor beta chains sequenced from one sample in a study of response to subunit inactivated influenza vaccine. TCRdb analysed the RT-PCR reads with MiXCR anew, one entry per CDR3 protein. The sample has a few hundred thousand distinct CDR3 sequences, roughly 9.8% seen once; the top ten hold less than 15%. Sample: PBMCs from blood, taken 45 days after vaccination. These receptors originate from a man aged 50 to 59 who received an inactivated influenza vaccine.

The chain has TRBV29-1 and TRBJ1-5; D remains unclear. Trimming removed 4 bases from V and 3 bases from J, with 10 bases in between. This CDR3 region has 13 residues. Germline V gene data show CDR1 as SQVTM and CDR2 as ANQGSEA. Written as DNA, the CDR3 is TGCAGCGTTGCATCGGGTCACAATCAGCCCCAGCATTTT. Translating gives CSVASGHNQPQHF.

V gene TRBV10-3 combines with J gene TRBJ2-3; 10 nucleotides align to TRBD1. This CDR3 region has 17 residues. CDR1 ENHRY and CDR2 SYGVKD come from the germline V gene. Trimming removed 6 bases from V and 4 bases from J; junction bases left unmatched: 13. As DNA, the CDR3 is TGTGCCATCAGCGAGCAAGGGACAGGGGCCCCGCCAGATACGCAGTATTTT. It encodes CAISEQGTGAPPDTQYF.

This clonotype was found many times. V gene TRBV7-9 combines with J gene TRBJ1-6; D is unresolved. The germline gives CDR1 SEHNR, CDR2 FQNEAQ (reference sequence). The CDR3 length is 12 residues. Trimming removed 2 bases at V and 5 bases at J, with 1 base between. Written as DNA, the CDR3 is TGTGCCAGCAGCTTACATAATTCACCCCTCCACTTT. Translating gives CASSLHNSPLHF.

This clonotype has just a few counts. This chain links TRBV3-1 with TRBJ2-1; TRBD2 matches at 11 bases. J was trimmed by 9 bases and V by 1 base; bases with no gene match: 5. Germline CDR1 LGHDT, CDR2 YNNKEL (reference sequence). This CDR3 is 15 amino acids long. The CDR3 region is CASSQGGTSGPEQFF. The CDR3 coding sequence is TGTGCCAGCAGCCAAGGGGGGACTAGCGGCCCTGAGCAGTTCTTC.

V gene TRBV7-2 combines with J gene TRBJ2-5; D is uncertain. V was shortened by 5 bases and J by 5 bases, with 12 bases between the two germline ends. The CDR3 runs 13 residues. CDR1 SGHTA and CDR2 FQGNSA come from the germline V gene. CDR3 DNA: TGTGCCAGCAGCCGACTTGGTTTGGAGACCCAGTACTTC. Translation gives CASSRLGLETQYF.

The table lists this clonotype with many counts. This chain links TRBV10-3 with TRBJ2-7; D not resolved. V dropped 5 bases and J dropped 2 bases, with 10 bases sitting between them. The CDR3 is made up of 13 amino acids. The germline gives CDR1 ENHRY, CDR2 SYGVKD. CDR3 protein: CAISRSITYEQYF. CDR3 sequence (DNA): TGTGCCATCAGTCGCAGCATCACCTACGAGCAGTACTTC.

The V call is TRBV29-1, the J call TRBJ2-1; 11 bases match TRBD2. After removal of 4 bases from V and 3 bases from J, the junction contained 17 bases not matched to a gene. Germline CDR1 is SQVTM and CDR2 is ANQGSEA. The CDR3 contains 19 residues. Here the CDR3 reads CSVGYTGTSGNSIYNEQFF. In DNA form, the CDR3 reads TGCAGCGTTGGCTATACCGGGACTAGCGGTAATTCAATCTACAATGAGCAGTTCTTC.

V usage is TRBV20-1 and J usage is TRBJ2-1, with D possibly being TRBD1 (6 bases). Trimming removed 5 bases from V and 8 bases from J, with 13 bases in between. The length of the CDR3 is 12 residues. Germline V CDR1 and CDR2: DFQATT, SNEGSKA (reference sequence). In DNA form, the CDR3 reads TGCAGTGCTGAACAGGGAACTTATGAGCAGTTCTTC. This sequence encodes CSAEQGTYEQFF.

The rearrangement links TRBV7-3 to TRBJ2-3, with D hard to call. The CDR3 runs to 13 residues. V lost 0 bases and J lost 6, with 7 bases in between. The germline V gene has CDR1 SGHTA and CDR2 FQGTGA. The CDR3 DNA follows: TGTGCCAGCAGCTTAACGCGGTTGGATACGCAGTATTTT. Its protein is CASSLTRLDTQYF.

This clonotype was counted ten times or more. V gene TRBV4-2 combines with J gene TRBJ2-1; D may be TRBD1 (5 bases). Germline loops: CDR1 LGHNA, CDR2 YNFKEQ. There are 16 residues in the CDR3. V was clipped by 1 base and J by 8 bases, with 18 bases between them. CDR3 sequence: CASSQVQGRFGDEQFF. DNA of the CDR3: TGTGCCAGCAGCCAAGTCCAGGGCAGATTTGGCGATGAGCAGTTCTTC.

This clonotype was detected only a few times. CDR3 sequence: CSAGGAMGGGSYEQYF. The CDR3 coding sequence is TGCAGTGCTGGGGGGGCGATGGGCGGGGGCTCCTACGAGCAGTACTTC. The V and J genes are TRBV20-1 and TRBJ2-7; D is possibly TRBD2 (7 bases). The V end lost 5 bases, the J end lost 0 bases, and 20 bases lay between the germline ends. The CDR3 length is 16 residues. Looked up from germline, CDR1 is DFQATT and CDR2 is SNEGSKA (reference sequence).

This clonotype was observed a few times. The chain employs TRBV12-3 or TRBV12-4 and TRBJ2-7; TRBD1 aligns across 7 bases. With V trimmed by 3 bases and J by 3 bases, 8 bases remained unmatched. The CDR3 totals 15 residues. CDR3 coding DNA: TGTGCCAGCAGTTTGCTCGGGACAGTCGGCTACGAGCAGTACTTC. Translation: CASSLLGTVGYEQYF.

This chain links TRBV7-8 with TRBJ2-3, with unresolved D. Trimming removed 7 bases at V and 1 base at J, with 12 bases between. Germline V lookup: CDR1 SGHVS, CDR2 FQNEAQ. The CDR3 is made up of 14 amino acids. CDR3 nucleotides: TGTGCCAGCACCGTAGGTCGACGCACAGATACGCAGTATTTT. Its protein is CASTVGRRTDTQYF.

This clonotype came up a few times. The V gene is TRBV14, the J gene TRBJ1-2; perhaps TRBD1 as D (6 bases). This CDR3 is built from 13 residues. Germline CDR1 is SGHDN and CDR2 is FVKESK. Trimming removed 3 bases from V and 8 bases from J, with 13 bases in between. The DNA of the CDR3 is TGTGCCAGCAGCCAGCAACAGGGTTGGGGCTACACCTTC. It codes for CASSQQQGWGYTF.

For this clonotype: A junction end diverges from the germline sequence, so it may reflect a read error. This chain's CDR3 is CRARGIHETQYF. The CDR3 nucleotides are TGCAGAGCTAGGGGGATTCACGAGACCCAGTACTTC. The chain employs TRBV20-1 and TRBJ2-5, with D perhaps TRBD1 (6 bases). The length of the CDR3 is 12 residues. Germline assignment: CDR1 DFQATT and CDR2 SNEGSKA (reference sequence).